Following are 20 T cell receptor beta chains from one sample sequenced in a study of cytomegalovirus exposure and HLA in healthy donors. Both 60 Vbeta primers and 13 Jbeta primers went into the PCR. Assay used: immunoSEQ multiplex PCR; TCRdb lists only in-frame clones, some missing. The sample has about 130,000 clones, about 77% seen once. The sequenced sample consisted of PBMCs. The receptors originated from a male donor in good health and CMV-seronegative.

V gene TRBV6-4 combines with J gene TRBJ1-2, with 7 bases matching TRBD1. This CDR3 is built from 15 residues. The J segment lost 3 bases and the V segment lost 5 bases, leaving 9 bases of the junction unmatched. CDR1 MRHNA and CDR2 SNTAGT come from the germline V gene. Here the CDR3 DNA reads TGTGCCAGCAGTCCAACGGGACAGAAACACTATGGCTACACCTTC. Translation gives CASSPTGQKHYGYTF.

The rearrangement joins TRBV6-5 to TRBJ2-7; 9 bases align to TRBD1. The CDR3 consists of 16 residues. The V and J ends lost 0 bases and 1 base, in that order; junction bases with no gene match: 4. Germline CDR1 MNHEY, CDR2 SVGAGI. CDR3 residues: CASSYSIGQGSYEQYF. CDR3 sequence (DNA): TGTGCCAGCAGTTACTCGATCGGACAGGGGTCCTACGAGCAGTACTTC.

V gene TRBV9 combines with J gene TRBJ2-3; 8 positions match TRBD2. In germline, CDR1 is SGDLS, CDR2 YYNGEE. J lost 0 bases, V lost 0 bases, and 6 bases had no gene match. The CDR3 spans 17 residues. CDR3 region: CASSVDGRATSTDTQYF. The CDR3 nucleotides read TGTGCCAGCAGCGTAGACGGGAGGGCTACTAGCACAGATACGCAGTATTTT.

As for this clone: The same CDR3 can be traced to other DNA sequences in this sample. The chain joins TRBV25-1 to TRBJ1-5; TRBD1 aligns across 8 bases. Trimming cost V 6 bases and J 0 bases; bases outside gene matches: 1. The germline V gene encodes CDR1 MGHDK and CDR2 SYGVNS. This CDR3 is built from 14 residues. CDR3 DNA sequence: TGTGCCAGCAGAGGACAGGGTAGCAATCAGCCCCAGCATTTT. The encoded protein is CASRGQGSNQPQHF.

V and J are TRBV7-2 and TRBJ2-5, with D possibly TRBD1 on 6 matching bases. The last part of the DNA fits TRBJ2-7 better; the J call may be wrong. The length of the CDR3 is 14 residues. Per the germline V gene, CDR1 is SGHTA and CDR2 is FQGNSA. In nucleotides, the CDR3 is TGTGCCAGCAGCGGGGGACAAAGAGTCTACGAGCAGTACTTC. Translation gives CASSGGQRVYEQYF.

This clone was counted once. This rearrangement joins TRBV5-1 to TRBJ2-7, with 8 bases aligning to TRBD2. The length of the CDR3 is 18 residues. The V gene end was trimmed by 0 bases and the J gene end by 2 bases; junction bases not matched to a gene: 13. Looked up from germline, CDR1 is SGHRS and CDR2 is YFSETQ. As DNA, the CDR3 is TGCGCCAGCAGCTTGGAATTAGCGGGGACGCGACTGGCCTACGAGCAGTACTTC. Amino acids: CASSLELAGTRLAYEQYF.

This chain uses TRBV7-8 with TRBJ2-7; D might be TRBD2 (6 bases). Germline assignment: CDR1 SGHVS and CDR2 FQNEAQ. This CDR3 has 15 amino acids. V lost 0 bases and J lost 6, with 15 bases in between. CDR3 coding DNA: TGTGCCAGCAGCTTAGCTGGGGCCAGCGGGTTCGAGCAGTACTTC. As protein: CASSLAGASGFEQYF.

The chain is built from TRBV29-1 and TRBJ2-5, with 8 bases matching TRBD1. V lost 2 bases and J lost 4; bases outside the gene matches: 3. Per germline, CDR1 SQVTM and CDR2 ANQGSEA. The CDR3 totals 13 residues. CDR3 coding DNA: TGCAGCGTTGAATGGGACAGGCGAGAGACCCAGTACTTC. Protein product: CSVEWDRRETQYF.

The V gene is TRBV29-1, the J gene TRBJ2-3; D uncertain. This CDR3 spans 14 amino acids. Germline V gives CDR1 SQVTM, CDR2 ANQGSEA. V lost 4 bases to trimming and J lost 2 bases, with 13 bases between them. The CDR3 protein is CSVAVGDPTDTQYF. CDR3 in DNA: TGCAGCGTTGCTGTCGGAGACCCCACAGATACGCAGTATTTT.

The chain carries TRBV6-5 and TRBJ2-7; no clear D gene. The CDR3 spans 15 residues. CDR1 and CDR2 (germline): MNHEY, SVGAGI. Trimming removed 4 bases at V and 2 bases at J, with 15 bases between. The CDR3 reads CASSSNEAATYEQYF. CDR3 nucleotide sequence: TGTGCCAGCAGTTCAAACGAGGCGGCGACCTACGAGCAGTACTTC.

The chain has TRBV7-9 and TRBJ2-3; TRBD2 matches at 9 bases. The germline CDR1 and CDR2 sequences are SEHNR and FQNEAQ (reference sequence). This CDR3 region has 15 residues. The V segment lost 7 bases and the J segment 1 base; nucleotides outside the gene matches: 6. The CDR3 loop is CASTLWTSGTDTQYF. The DNA for the CDR3 is TGTGCCAGCACCCTTTGGACTAGCGGCACAGATACGCAGTATTTT.

This rearrangement joins TRBV19 to TRBJ2-7, with D perhaps TRBD1 (6 bases). The V gene's germline CDR1 is LNHDA and CDR2 SQIVND (reference sequence). This CDR3 comprises 14 residues. V gave up 3 bases and J gave up 7 bases, with 16 bases separating them. The CDR3 sequence: CASSMGRGTGEQYF. The CDR3 nucleotides are TGTGCCAGTAGTATGGGCAGGGGCACGGGGGAGCAGTACTTC.

This clone has a handful of counts. J is TRBJ1-6 and V is TRBV4-1; 9 bases line up with TRBD1. The V gene's germline CDR1 is MGHRA and CDR2 YSYEKL. V shed 1 base, J shed 9 bases, and the junction held 7 bases outside the gene matches. The CDR3 has 16 residues. This CDR3 reads CASSQVVGQGISPLHF. CDR3 nucleotide sequence: TGCGCCAGCAGCCAAGTTGTGGGACAGGGAATTTCACCCCTCCACTTT.

This clone has only a few counts. The chain employs TRBV2 and TRBJ2-6; TRBD1 matches at 7 bases. CDR3 size: 17 residues. Losses at the gene ends were 6 bases for V and 3 bases for J; bases not matched to a gene: 11. The germline gives CDR1 SNHLY, CDR2 FYNNEI. CDR3 DNA: TGTGCCAGCAGGGAGACAGGGTTAGTCTTTGGGGCCAACGTCCTGACTTTC. Residues: CASRETGLVFGANVLTF.

The gene calls are TRBV27 and TRBJ1-2; weak D call: TRBD1 (6 bases). This CDR3 has 13 amino acids. Trimming took 7 bases from V and 4 from J, leaving 13 bases between them. Per germline, CDR1 MNHEY and CDR2 SMNVEV (reference sequence). The CDR3, as DNA: TGTGCCAGCAAGCTGGGGGCGGGCTATGGCTACACCTTC. It codes for CASKLGAGYGYTF.

The V call is TRBV9, the J call TRBJ2-2; possibly TRBD2 for D (6 bases). Germline V gene sequence: CDR1 SGDLS, CDR2 YYNGEE. CDR3 length: 14 amino acids. V was clipped by 3 bases and J by 5 bases, with 11 bases between them. CDR3 nucleotides: TGTGCCAGCAGCGACGGGAGTTGGACCGGGGAGCTGTTTTTT. Translated: CASSDGSWTGELFF.

The V and J genes are TRBV2 and TRBJ1-1; D call uncertain. This CDR3 contains 13 residues. Between the trimmed V and J ends, which lost 6 bases and 1 base, there was a span of 9 bases. Germline CDR1 is SNHLY and CDR2 is FYNNEI. This CDR3 reads CASRSSWNTEAFF. The CDR3 coding sequence is TGTGCCAGCAGGTCAAGCTGGAACACTGAAGCTTTCTTT.

The chain couples TRBV19 to TRBJ2-4, with TRBD1 matching over 11 bases. Germline V lookup: CDR1 LNHDA, CDR2 SQIVND (reference sequence). This CDR3 comprises 17 residues. The J segment lost 3 bases and the V segment lost 5 bases, leaving 9 bases of the junction unmatched. The CDR3 here is CASSPIGQGAGKNIQYF. The CDR3 DNA follows: TGTGCCAGTAGTCCGATTGGACAGGGGGCCGGCAAAAACATTCAGTACTTC.

The V and J genes are TRBV18 and TRBJ2-7; TRBD2 matches at 9 bases. Germline CDR1 reads KGHSH; CDR2 reads LQKENI. Trimming removed 3 bases from V and 0 bases from J; junction bases left unmatched: 3. This CDR3 comprises 15 residues. In DNA form, the CDR3 reads TGTGCCAGCTCACCGCGTAGCGGGAGCTCCTACGAGCAGTACTTC. This encodes CASSPRSGSSYEQYF.

The chain combines TRBV6-5 with TRBJ2-7; TRBD2 aligns across 8 bases. This CDR3 is 15 amino acids long. Germline-derived CDR1 and CDR2 are MNHEY and SVGAGI. The junction had 13 bases not matched to a gene; V was cut back by 5 bases and J by 7 bases. CDR3 DNA: TGTGCCAGCAGTAGTACCCACGGGGGGGCGGTTGAGCAGTACTTC. Encoded protein: CASSSTHGGAVEQYF.